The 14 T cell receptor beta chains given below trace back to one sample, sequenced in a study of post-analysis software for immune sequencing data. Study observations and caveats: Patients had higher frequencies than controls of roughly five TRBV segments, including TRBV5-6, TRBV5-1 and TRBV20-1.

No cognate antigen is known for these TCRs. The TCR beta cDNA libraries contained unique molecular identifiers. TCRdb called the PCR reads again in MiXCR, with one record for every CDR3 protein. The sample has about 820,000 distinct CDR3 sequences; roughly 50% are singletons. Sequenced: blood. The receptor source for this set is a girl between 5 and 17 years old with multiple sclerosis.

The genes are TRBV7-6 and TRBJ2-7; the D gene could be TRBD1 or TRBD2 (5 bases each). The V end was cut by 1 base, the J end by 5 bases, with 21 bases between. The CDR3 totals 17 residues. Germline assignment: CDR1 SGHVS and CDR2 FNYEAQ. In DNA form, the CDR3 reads TGTGCCAGCAGCTTAGGGATCGTCGCCACCCTGGGACACGAGCAGTACTTC. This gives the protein CASSLGIVATLGHEQYF.

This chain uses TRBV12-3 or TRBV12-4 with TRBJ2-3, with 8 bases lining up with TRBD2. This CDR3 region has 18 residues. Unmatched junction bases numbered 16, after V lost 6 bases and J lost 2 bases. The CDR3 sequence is CASSRNQLAAHPTDTQYF. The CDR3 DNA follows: TGTGCCAGCAGCCGCAATCAACTAGCGGCCCATCCCACAGATACGCAGTATTTT.

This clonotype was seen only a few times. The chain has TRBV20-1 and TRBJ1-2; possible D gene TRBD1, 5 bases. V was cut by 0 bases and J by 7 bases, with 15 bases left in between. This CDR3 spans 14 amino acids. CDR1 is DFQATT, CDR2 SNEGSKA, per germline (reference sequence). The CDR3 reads CSARDEGRAGGYTF. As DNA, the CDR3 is TGCAGTGCTAGAGATGAGGGGAGGGCGGGTGGCTACACCTTC.

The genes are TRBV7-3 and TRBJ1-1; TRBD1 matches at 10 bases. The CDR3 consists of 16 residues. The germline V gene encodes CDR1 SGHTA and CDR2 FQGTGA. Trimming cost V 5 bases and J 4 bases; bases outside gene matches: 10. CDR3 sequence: CASSARDRGLGTEAFF. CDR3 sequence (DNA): TGTGCCAGCAGCGCGAGGGACAGGGGACTCGGCACTGAAGCTTTCTTT.

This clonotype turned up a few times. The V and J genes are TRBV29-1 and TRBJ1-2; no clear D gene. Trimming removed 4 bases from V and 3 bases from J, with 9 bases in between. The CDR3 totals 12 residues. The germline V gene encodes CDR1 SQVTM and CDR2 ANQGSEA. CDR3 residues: CSVGGSDYGYTF. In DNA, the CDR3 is TGCAGCGTTGGAGGGTCTGACTATGGCTACACCTTC. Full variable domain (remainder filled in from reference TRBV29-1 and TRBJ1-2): SAVISQKPSRDICQRGTSLTIQCQVDSQVTMMFWYRQQPGQSLTLIATANQGSEATYESGFVIDKFPISRPNLTFSTLTVSNMSPEDSSIYLCSVGGSDYGYTFGSGTRLTVV.

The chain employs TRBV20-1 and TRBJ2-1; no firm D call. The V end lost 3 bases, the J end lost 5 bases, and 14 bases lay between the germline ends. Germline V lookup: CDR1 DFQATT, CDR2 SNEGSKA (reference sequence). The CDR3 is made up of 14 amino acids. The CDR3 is CSASSVWADNEQFF. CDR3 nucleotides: TGCAGTGCTAGCTCAGTTTGGGCAGACAATGAGCAGTTCTTC.

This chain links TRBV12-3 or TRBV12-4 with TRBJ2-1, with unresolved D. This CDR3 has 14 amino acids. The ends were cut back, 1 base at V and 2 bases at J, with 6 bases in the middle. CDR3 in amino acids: CASSLGNTYNEQFF. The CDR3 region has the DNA TGTGCCAGCAGTTTAGGGAACACCTACAATGAGCAGTTCTTC.

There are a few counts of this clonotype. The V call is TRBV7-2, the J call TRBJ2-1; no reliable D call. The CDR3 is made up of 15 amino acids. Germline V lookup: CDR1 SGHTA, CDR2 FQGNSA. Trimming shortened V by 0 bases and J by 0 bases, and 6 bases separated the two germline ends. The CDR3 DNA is TGTGCCAGCAGCTTAGCAGGATACTCCTACAATGAGCAGTTCTTC. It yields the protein CASSLAGYSYNEQFF.

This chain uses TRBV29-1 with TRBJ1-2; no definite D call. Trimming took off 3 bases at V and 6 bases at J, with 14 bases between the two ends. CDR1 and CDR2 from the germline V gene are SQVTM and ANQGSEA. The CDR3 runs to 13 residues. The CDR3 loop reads CSVDSKGGNGYTF. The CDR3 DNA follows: TGCAGCGTTGATAGTAAGGGAGGGAATGGCTACACCTTC.

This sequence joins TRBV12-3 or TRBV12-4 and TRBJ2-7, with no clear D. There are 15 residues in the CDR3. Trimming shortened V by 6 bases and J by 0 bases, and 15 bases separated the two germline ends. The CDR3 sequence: CASRGIRGVSYEQYF. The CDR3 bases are TGTGCCAGCAGGGGGATAAGAGGAGTCTCCTACGAGCAGTACTTC.

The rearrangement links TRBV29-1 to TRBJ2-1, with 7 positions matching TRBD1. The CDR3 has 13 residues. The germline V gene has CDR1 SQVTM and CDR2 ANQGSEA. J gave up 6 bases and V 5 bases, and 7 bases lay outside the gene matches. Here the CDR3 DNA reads TGCAGCGTTCTGGCAGGGGGTTTCAATGAGCAGTTCTTC. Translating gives CSVLAGGFNEQFF.

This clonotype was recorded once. CDR3 sequence reads: CSAKEFLLGEQYF. DNA for the CDR3: TGCAGTGCCAAAGAGTTCCTACTGGGCGAGCAGTACTTC. The chain couples TRBV20-1 to TRBJ2-7, with D uncertain. CDR3 length: 13 residues. V lost 6 bases and J lost 6, with 18 bases in between. Germline V gives CDR1 DFQATT, CDR2 SNEGSKA (reference sequence).

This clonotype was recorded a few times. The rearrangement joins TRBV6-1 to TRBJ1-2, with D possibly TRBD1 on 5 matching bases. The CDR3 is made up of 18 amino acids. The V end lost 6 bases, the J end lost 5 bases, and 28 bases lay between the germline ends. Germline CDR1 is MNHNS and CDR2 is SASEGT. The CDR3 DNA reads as TGTGCCAGCAGCCACAATCGGGGCCAAGTCGCGGGTTGGTATGGCTACACCTTC. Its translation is CASSHNRGQVAGWYGYTF.

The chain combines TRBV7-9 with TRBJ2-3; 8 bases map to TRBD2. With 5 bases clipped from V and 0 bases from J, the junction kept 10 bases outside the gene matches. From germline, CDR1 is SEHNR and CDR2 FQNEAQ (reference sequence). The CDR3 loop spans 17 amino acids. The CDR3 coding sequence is TGTGCCAGCAGCCGCCTACCGACTAGCGAGAGCACAGATACGCAGTATTTT. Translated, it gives CASSRLPTSESTDTQYF. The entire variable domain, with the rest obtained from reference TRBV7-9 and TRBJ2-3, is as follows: DTGVSQNPRHKITKRGQNVTFRCDPISEHNRLYWYRQTLGQGPEFLTYFQNEAQLEKSRLLSDRFSAERPKGSFSTLEIQRTEQGDSAMYLCASSRLPTSESTDTQYFGPGTRLTVL.